This T cell receptor (beta chain) emerged from a study of cytomegalovirus exposure and HLA in healthy donors. Whole-study results and caveats: Testing in vitro showed three CMV-associated chains specific for CMV antigens. According to a later analysis, most TCR beta chains associated with CMV appeared HLA-restricted.

Sampled while nominally healthy, donors likely had unrecorded immune exposures. Points on this clone: Its specificity is not known.

The PCR used 60 Vbeta and 13 Jbeta primers. The protocol was immunoSEQ multiplex PCR, while the TCRdb copy is restricted to in-frame clones and leaves out a portion. The sample has roughly 120,000 clones, around 75% seen once; the top ten hold about 4.3%. The sample was PBMCs. This clonotype was obtained from a man in his 60s in good health and CMV-seropositive.

CDR3: CASRTTGMTGNTIYF. The CDR3 DNA follows: TGTGCCAGCAGAACCACAGGGATGACAGGAAACACCATATATTTT. The chain combines TRBV6-5 with TRBJ1-3, with a weak D call TRBD1 (6 bases). CDR1 and CDR2 from the germline V gene are MNHEY and SVGAGI. The CDR3 loop spans 15 amino acids. Trimming stripped 6 bases from V and 4 bases from J, with 16 bases between.